Below, 30 T cell receptor beta chains from the same sample are listed, as sequenced in a study of identical twins. TCRdb independently ran MiXCR on the 5' RACE reads; one entry per CDR3 protein. The sample lists 300,000 to 350,000 distinct CDR3 sequences, approximately 13% occurring once. The data also belong to a second study, concerning yellow fever vaccine responses in identical twins.

What was sequenced was CD8+ T cells sorted from blood. Receptors originate from a woman aged 18-35 years in good health.

The rearrangement joins TRBV13 to TRBJ2-5; 8 nucleotides align to TRBD1. V was clipped by 5 bases and J by 5 bases; unmatched bases: 22. This CDR3 contains 19 residues. The germline V gene encodes CDR1 PRHDT and CDR2 FYEKMQ (reference sequence). CDR3 nucleotide sequence: TGTGCCAGCAGCCCCCGGCGGCCAGGGGGCGCGGGAAAGGGGGAGACCCAGTACTTC. The encoded protein is CASSPRRPGGAGKGETQYF.

The V and J genes are TRBV4-1 and TRBJ1-6; maybe TRBD1 (5 bases). The CDR3 is 15 amino acids. The ends were cut back, 0 bases at V and 9 bases at J, with 12 bases in the middle. Germline lookup yields CDR1 MGHRA and CDR2 YSYEKL. CDR3 nucleotides: TGCGCCAGCAGCCAAGATAGGTCGGGGGGTTCACCCCTCCACTTT. Encoded protein: CASSQDRSGGSPLHF.

The chain couples TRBV4-2 to TRBJ2-1; D ambiguous. CDR1 and CDR2 (germline): LGHNA, YNFKEQ. The V end lost 0 bases, the J end lost 4 bases, and 13 bases lay between the germline ends. The CDR3 runs 16 residues. CDR3: CASSQEGGNPYNEQFF. The CDR3, as DNA: TGTGCCAGCAGCCAAGAAGGTGGGAACCCTTACAATGAGCAGTTCTTC.

In this sample, this clonotype turned up many times. The V gene is TRBV27, the J gene TRBJ2-3; 9 nucleotides agree with TRBD2. The germline gives CDR1 MNHEY, CDR2 SMNVEV (reference sequence). The length of the CDR3 is 16 residues. With 0 bases clipped from V and 2 bases from J, the junction kept 3 bases outside the gene matches. CDR3: CASSLSLAGNTDTQYF. For the CDR3, the DNA is TGTGCCAGCAGTTTATCGCTAGCGGGAAACACAGATACGCAGTATTTT.

In its sample, this clonotype was seen a few times. The chain couples TRBV24-1 to TRBJ2-1, with D perhaps TRBD1 (6 bases). The length of the CDR3 is 14 residues. Between the trimmed V and J ends, which lost 4 bases and 9 bases, there was a span of 15 bases. Germline assignment: CDR1 KGHDR and CDR2 SFDVKD. The CDR3 region is CATSDLDSRGEQFF. Here the CDR3 DNA reads TGTGCCACCAGTGACCTGGACAGTAGGGGTGAGCAGTTCTTC.

This clonotype was observed a handful of times. The chain uses TRBV28 and TRBJ2-7; a possible D gene is TRBD1 (5 bases). This CDR3 has 14 residues. The V gene lost 6 bases and the J gene lost 2 bases, with 14 bases spanning the gap. Per germline, CDR1 MDHEN and CDR2 SYDVKM. Written as DNA, the CDR3 is TGTGCCAGCAGACGACGACAGAAACCCTACGAGCAGTACGTC. This codes for CASRRRQKPYEQYV.

The V and J genes are TRBV7-8 and TRBJ1-1, with 8 positions matching TRBD1. CDR3 length: 16 amino acids. Germline CDR1 is SGHVS and CDR2 is FQNEAQ. The junction had 11 bases not matched to a gene; V was cut back by 2 bases and J by 6 bases. The CDR3 DNA reads as TGTGCCAGCAGCTTACGGCGTGACAGGGGTCACCCTGAAGCTTTCTTT. This translates into CASSLRRDRGHPEAFF.

A few counts support this clonotype. The J gene is TRBJ1-1, the V gene TRBV27; D remains ambiguous. V lost 3 bases and J 1 base, leaving 9 bases between the germline ends. The V gene's germline CDR1 is MNHEY and CDR2 SMNVEV (reference sequence). The CDR3 loop spans 14 amino acids. CDR3 bases: TGTGCCAGCAGTTTGTATCCAGCGAACACTGAAGCTTTCTTT. Translated: CASSLYPANTEAFF.

This clonotype has a handful of counts. The chain couples TRBV11-2 to TRBJ2-2, with a weak D call TRBD1 (6 bases). The CDR3 has 18 residues. The ends were cut back, 5 bases at V and 3 bases at J, with 22 bases in the middle. Germline values: CDR1 SGHAT, CDR2 FQNNGV. CDR3 amino acids: CASSLYHLTGEDTGELFF. CDR3 DNA sequence: TGTGCCAGCAGCCTCTACCATCTGACAGGCGAGGACACCGGGGAGCTGTTTTTT.

The genes are TRBV7-9 and TRBJ2-7; tentatively, D is TRBD1 (6 bases). This CDR3 spans 14 amino acids. The germline V gene encodes CDR1 SEHNR and CDR2 FQNEAQ (reference sequence). V was cut by 4 bases and J by 2 bases, with 12 bases left in between. Here the CDR3 reads CASSSPGQPYEQYF. In DNA form, the CDR3 reads TGTGCCAGCAGCTCCCCGGGACAACCCTACGAGCAGTACTTC.

In its sample, this clonotype was seen a few times. V is TRBV28 and J is TRBJ1-6, with 7 bases matching TRBD1. The CDR3 length is 13 residues. CDR1 and CDR2 from the germline V gene are MDHEN and SYDVKM. The V and J ends lost 8 bases and 10 bases, in that order; junction bases with no gene match: 8. DNA for the CDR3: TGTGCCAGCGAACAGGGGTTTAGGTCACCCCTCCACTTT. The encoded protein is CASEQGFRSPLHF.

This clonotype was seen more than once but under ten times. The chain has TRBV5-5 and TRBJ2-5; D perhaps matches TRBD1 (5 bases). Germline lookup yields CDR1 SGHKS and CDR2 YYEKEE (reference sequence). Between the trimmed V and J ends, which lost 0 bases and 4 bases, there was a span of 10 bases. The CDR3 totals 14 residues. The CDR3 DNA reads as TGTGCCAGCAGCTTGGTACAGGCTCGAGAGACCCAGTACTTC. Its translation: CASSLVQARETQYF.

This clonotype was counted between two and nine times. This chain uses TRBV3-1 with TRBJ2-1, with a weak D call TRBD2 (7 bases). Trimming removed 3 bases from V and 6 bases from J, with 18 bases in between. The germline V gene has CDR1 LGHDT and CDR2 YNNKEL (reference sequence). The CDR3 covers 16 residues. The CDR3 sequence is CASSQGWGGPGNEQFF. The DNA of the CDR3 is TGTGCCAGCAGCCAGGGCTGGGGGGGGCCTGGCAATGAGCAGTTCTTC.

This rearrangement joins TRBV7-7 to TRBJ2-7; TRBD2 aligns across 10 bases. The CDR3 consists of 15 residues. Per the germline V gene, CDR1 is SSHAT and CDR2 is FNYEAQ (reference sequence). The junction had 5 bases not matched to a gene; V was cut back by 4 bases and J by 2 bases. Written as DNA, the CDR3 is TGTGCCAGCAGCTACGGACTAGCGGAGGCCTACGAGCAGTACTTC. Residues: CASSYGLAEAYEQYF.

This clonotype was counted many times. The rearrangement joins TRBV7-9 to TRBJ1-1; D uncertain. With 5 bases removed from V and 6 bases from J, the gap between germline ends came to 10 bases. The CDR3 has 12 residues. Per the germline V gene, CDR1 is SEHNR and CDR2 is FQNEAQ (reference sequence). The CDR3 DNA follows: TGTGCCAGCAGCCTATCGGCCGCTGAAGCTTTCTTT. Its translation is CASSLSAAEAFF.

The genes are TRBV9 and TRBJ2-3, with a possible D match to TRBD1 (5 bases). This CDR3 has 16 amino acids. Trimming stripped 3 bases from V and 1 base from J, with 15 bases between. From germline, CDR1 is SGDLS and CDR2 YYNGEE. CDR3 in amino acids: CASSDTVTERTDTQYF. Here the CDR3 DNA reads TGTGCCAGCAGCGATACCGTGACAGAGCGCACAGATACGCAGTATTTT. The entire variable domain, with the rest obtained from reference TRBV9 and TRBJ2-3, is as follows: DSGVTQTPKHLITATGQRVTLRCSPRSGDLSVYWYQQSLDQGLQFLIQYYNGEERAKGNILERFSAQQFPDLHSELNLSSLELGDSALYFCASSDTVTERTDTQYFGPGTRLTVL.

This clonotype was counted between two and nine times. This chain connects TRBV6-1 to TRBJ2-1; TRBD2 aligns across 9 bases. CDR1 is MNHNS and CDR2 is SASEGT in the germline V gene. J lost 6 bases, V lost 5 bases, and 11 bases had no gene match. CDR3 length equals 16 residues. CDR3 residues: CASSPTSGRLINEQFF. Written as DNA, the CDR3 is TGTGCCAGCAGTCCAACCAGCGGGAGGTTGATCAATGAGCAGTTCTTC.

This clonotype has only a few counts. The chain uses TRBV3-1 and TRBJ2-1; 7 nucleotides line up with TRBD2. Germline trimming cut 1 base from V and 7 bases from J; bases unmatched to any gene: 10. The CDR3 is 16 residues long. In germline, CDR1 is LGHDT, CDR2 YNNKEL (reference sequence). CDR3 in DNA: TGTGCCAGCAGCCAAGCCCGGGGAGGGAACGTTAATGAGCAGTTCTTC. Translating it yields CASSQARGGNVNEQFF.

This clonotype was seen only a few times. The chain is built from TRBV5-1 and TRBJ1-1, with D tentatively TRBD1 (5 bases). V was shortened by 3 bases and J by 3 bases, with 21 bases between the two germline ends. Germline lookup yields CDR1 SGHRS and CDR2 YFSETQ. The CDR3 runs to 17 residues. The CDR3 DNA sequence: TGCGCCAGCAGCTCGAACTATTACCGACAGCGGGACACTGAAGCTTTCTTT. This translates into CASSSNYYRQRDTEAFF.

This sequence joins TRBV6-1 and TRBJ2-3; 7 nucleotides align to TRBD2. With V trimmed by 7 bases and J by 4 bases, 11 bases remained unmatched. CDR1 is MNHNS and CDR2 is SASEGT in the germline V gene. There are 15 residues in the CDR3. The CDR3 nucleotides are TGTGCCAGCATCACACTAGCGATTATCCCAGATACGCAGTATTTT. Its translation is CASITLAIIPDTQYF.

The V and J genes are TRBV18 and TRBJ2-1, with 7 bases fitting TRBD2. Germline trimming cut 2 bases from V and 6 bases from J; bases unmatched to any gene: 10. This CDR3 region has 16 residues. Germline V CDR1 and CDR2: KGHSH, LQKENI. CDR3 DNA: TGTGCCAGCTCACCAGAATTTTCGGGGGGAGCCAATGAGCAGTTCTTC. Translation gives CASSPEFSGGANEQFF.

The chain carries TRBV12-3 or TRBV12-4 and TRBJ1-3, with a tentative D call TRBD1 (5 bases). Trimming took 6 bases from V and 8 from J, leaving 17 bases between them. This CDR3 has 14 residues. CDR3 amino acids: CASRGGDGLDTIYF. CDR3 coding DNA: TGTGCCAGCAGGGGGGGAGACGGCCTCGACACCATATATTTT.

The chain couples TRBV12-5 to TRBJ2-3; D unresolved. The CDR3 is made up of 12 amino acids. The V and J ends lost 6 bases and 7 bases respectively, with 11 bases between them. Per the germline V gene, CDR1 is LGHNT and CDR2 is FRNRAP. CDR3 DNA: TGTGCTAGTGGCCCCGCAGTAAATACGCAGTATTTT. Translation: CASGPAVNTQYF.

In DNA form, the CDR3 reads TGCAGCGTTTTAGTTGACGCGACCCCAAAGCGCACAGATACGCAGTATTTT. Translation gives CSVLVDATPKRTDTQYF. V and J are TRBV29-1 and TRBJ2-3, with D unclear. The germline gives CDR1 SQVTM, CDR2 ANQGSEA. The length of the CDR3 is 17 residues. V was pared by 5 bases and J by 1 base, with 22 bases between.

This clonotype was detected a few times. V usage is TRBV15 and J usage is TRBJ2-1; tentatively, D is TRBD2 (6 bases). V was clipped by 4 bases and J by 8 bases, with 18 bases between them. Germline loops: CDR1 LNHNV, CDR2 YYDKDF (reference sequence). CDR3 length: 15 residues. Written as DNA, the CDR3 is TGTGCCACCAGCACCAACCCTGGAGGGGTGGATGAGCAGTTCTTC. Protein product: CATSTNPGGVDEQFF.

This chain connects TRBV6-1 to TRBJ2-5, with TRBD1 as a possible D gene (6 bases). The ends were cut back, 5 bases at V and 0 bases at J, with 10 bases in the middle. The CDR3 covers 14 residues. Looked up from germline, CDR1 is MNHNS and CDR2 is SASEGT. The CDR3 spells CASSHGQYQETQYF. The CDR3 DNA is TGTGCCAGCAGTCATGGACAGTACCAAGAGACCCAGTACTTC.

The gene calls are TRBV13 and TRBJ2-2, with D possibly TRBD1 on 6 matching bases. Trimming cost V 4 bases and J 4 bases, with 10 bases left between them. CDR3 size: 14 residues. CDR1 and CDR2 (germline): PRHDT, FYEKMQ (reference sequence). For the CDR3, the DNA is TGTGCCAGCAGCTCACCGACAGGCACCGGGGAGCTGTTTTTT. Amino acids: CASSSPTGTGELFF.

This clonotype has just a few counts. For the CDR3, the DNA is TGCGCCAGCAGTGAGAAAGAGAACACTGAAGCTTTCTTT. Translated: CASSEKENTEAFF. The V call is TRBV10-1, the J call TRBJ1-1, with D unresolved. This CDR3 has 13 residues. V was trimmed by 2 bases and J by 1 base, leaving 5 bases between them. Germline V CDR1 and CDR2: WNHNN, SYGVQD (reference sequence).

The chain is built from TRBV7-8 and TRBJ2-2; maybe TRBD2 (6 bases). CDR1 is SGHVS and CDR2 is FQNEAQ in the germline V gene. V lost 2 bases, J lost 3 bases, and 13 bases lay in between. The CDR3 sequence is 16 residues long. The CDR3 bases are TGTGCCAGCAGCTTATACGCGGGAAGGGACACCGGGGAGCTGTTTTTT. It specifies CASSLYAGRDTGELFF. The variable domain in full, with the rest retrieved from reference TRBV7-8 and TRBJ2-2, is GAGVSQSPRYKVAKRGQDVALRCDPISGHVSLFWYQQALGQGPEFLTYFQNEAQLDKSGLPSDRFFAERPEGSVSTLKIQRTQQEDSAVYLCASSLYAGRDTGELFFGEGSRLTVL.

This clonotype occurred a few times. CDR3 in DNA: TGTGCCAGCACCCGGAAGCGGGACCTATACAATGAGCAGTTCTTC. Translation gives CASTRKRDLYNEQFF. V is TRBV7-2 and J is TRBJ2-1; 7 bases are shared with TRBD2. CDR3 length equals 15 residues. V shed 7 bases, J shed 4 bases, and the junction held 10 bases outside the gene matches. Germline CDR1 and CDR2: SGHTA and FQGNSA. Full variable domain (missing parts from reference TRBV7-2 and TRBJ2-1): GAGVSQSPSNKVTEKGKDVELRCDPISGHTALYWYRQSLGQGLEFLIYFQGNSAPDKSGLPSDRFSAERTGGSVSTLTIQRTQQEDSAVYLCASTRKRDLYNEQFFGPGTRLTVL.